Listed here is a single T cell receptor beta chain. The antigen remains undetermined. This entry is derived from a study of regulatory and conventional T cells in RAG deficiency. Germline loops: CDR1 MNHNS, CDR2 SASEGT. Trimming shortened V by 6 bases and J by 4 bases, and 13 bases separated the two germline ends. This CDR3 spans 13 amino acids. The method was immunoSEQ multiplex PCR; TCRdb's version includes in-frame clones alone and lacks a portion of them. This table has about 34,000 clones, about 70% appearing once. Overall study results and limits: Shannon entropy fell and Simpson indices rose in RAG-deficient patients.

Blood CD4+ CD25-low CD127-high conventional T cells supplied the genomic DNA template. The sample also formed part of further work on regulatory T cells. That work contributes: The PCR used 52 TRBV and 13 TRBJ primers. Patient repertoires had restricted TRB V-J pairs and skewed V and J usage, most in Tregs.

This clonotype was sampled from a human donor in good health. The chain uses TRBV6-1 and TRBJ2-7, with D perhaps TRBD2 (6 bases). Sequencing was performed on CD4+ effector T cells sorted from blood. Written as DNA, the CDR3 is TGTGCCAGCAGAGTAGGGACTGATTACGAGCAGTACTTC. Residues: CASRVGTDYEQYF.